The 24 T cell receptor beta chains reported below all come from one sample, sequenced in a study of T cells in Graves' hyperthyroidism and ophthalmopathy. Regions amplified from RNA transcripts were the TCR beta CDR3 regions. The primer set for the first-round RT-PCR of the TCR CDR3 was HTBI. TCRdb analysed the multiplex PCR reads with MiXCR anew, one entry per CDR3 protein. The sample holds approximately 640,000 distinct CDR3 sequences, just under 45% seen once. Input material: peripheral blood or thyroid tissue (not recorded which). These TCRs come from an adult man with Graves' disease, either hyperthyroidism or ophthalmopathy (not recorded which).

This clonotype was found once. The rearrangement links TRBV7-3 to TRBJ2-7; a weak D match, TRBD2 (6 bases). CDR3 length equals 17 residues. The germline V gene encodes CDR1 SGHTA and CDR2 FQGTGA. The CDR3 spells CGPAPPSSGSGRYEQYF. In nucleotides, the CDR3 is TGTGGCCCCGCCCCCCCCAGCTCCGGGAGCGGGCGTTACGAGCAGTACTTC. Drawing the rest from reference TRBV7-3 and TRBJ2-7, the complete variable domain is GAGVSQTPSNKVTEKGKYVELRCDPISGHTALYWYRQSLGQGPEFLIYFQGTGAADDSGLPNDRFFAVRPEGSVSTLKIQRTERGDSAVYLCGPAPPSSGSGRYEQYFGPGTRLTVT.

V usage is TRBV30 and J usage is TRBJ2-5, with D possibly matching TRBD2 (5 bases). V was trimmed by 3 bases and J by 3 bases, leaving 5 bases between them. The CDR3 is made up of 11 amino acids. Germline loops: CDR1 GTSNPN, CDR2 SVGIG (reference sequence). The CDR3 nucleotides read TGTGCCTGGAGCGGGAAAGAGACCCAGTACTTC. Its protein product is CAWSGKETQYF.

Remarks on this clonotype: A much more abundant neighbour one base away suggests this may be a read error. The V and J genes are TRBV24-1 and TRBJ1-5; tentatively, D is TRBD1 (6 bases). The CDR3 length is 15 residues. CDR1 is KGHDR, CDR2 SFDVKD, per germline. Trimming took 2 bases from V and 2 from J, leaving 9 bases between them. The CDR3 nucleotides read TGTGCCACCAGTGATTCCGGGACATGCAATCAGCCCCAGCATTTT. Residues: CATSDSGTCNQPQHF.

The J gene is TRBJ1-5, the V gene TRBV7-2; D gene unclear. The CDR3 is 16 amino acids. The V end was cut by 3 bases, the J end by 4 bases, with 16 bases between. The germline gives CDR1 SGHTA, CDR2 FQGNSA. The CDR3 DNA reads TGTGCCAGCAGCTTGTTTCGAACAACACCTAATCAGCCCCAGCATTTT. This gives the protein CASSLFRTTPNQPQHF.

The gene calls are TRBV20-1 and TRBJ1-6; 7 bases line up with TRBD1. V gave up 6 bases and J gave up 11 bases; unmatched junction bases: 10. The CDR3 has 13 amino acids. Germline V gives CDR1 DFQATT, CDR2 SNEGSKA (reference sequence). The CDR3 DNA is TGCAGTGCCAGCGGACAGGACAGGCCACCCCTCCACTTT. It translates to CSASGQDRPPLHF.

The table lists this clonotype with many counts. The rearrangement joins TRBV12-3 or TRBV12-4 to TRBJ1-2, with unresolved D. The CDR3 is made up of 14 amino acids. The V end was cut by 6 bases, the J end by 1 base, with 12 bases between. This CDR3 is CASSGGSRNYGYTF. The CDR3 bases are TGTGCCAGCAGCGGAGGCAGCCGTAACTATGGCTACACCTTC.

The sample holds a few counts of this clonotype. This chain connects TRBV2 to TRBJ1-4, with unresolved D. V was pared by 5 bases and J by 7 bases, with 14 bases between. The CDR3 sequence is 14 residues long. CDR1 is SNHLY, CDR2 FYNNEI, per germline. As DNA, the CDR3 is TGTGCCAGCAGTTACGCAGGAGACCCTGAAAAACTGTTTTTT. Encoded protein: CASSYAGDPEKLFF.

The V and J genes are TRBV12-3 or TRBV12-4 and TRBJ1-3, with no clear D. The CDR3 has 16 residues. V lost 2 bases and J 0 bases, leaving 11 bases between the germline ends. The CDR3 is CASSLRQWVSGNTIYF. Here the CDR3 DNA reads TGTGCCAGCAGTTTACGCCAGTGGGTCTCTGGAAACACCATATATTTT.

V and J are TRBV29-1 and TRBJ1-2; D perhaps matches TRBD1 (5 bases). The germline CDR1 and CDR2 sequences are SQVTM and ANQGSEA. CDR3 length: 18 amino acids. Trimming cost V 4 bases and J 0 bases, with 24 bases left between them. The CDR3 bases are TGCAGCGTTGCCCTACTCTTGGACAAGGCCATATCTAACTATGGCTACACCTTC. It yields the protein CSVALLLDKAISNYGYTF.

This clonotype was observed a handful of times. The chain joins TRBV7-8 to TRBJ1-6; weak D call: TRBD1 (6 bases). The V end was cut by 10 bases, the J end by 9 bases, with 16 bases between. There are 13 residues in the CDR3. Germline loops: CDR1 SGHVS, CDR2 FQNEAQ. The CDR3 protein is CAIGQRWTSPLHF. Here the CDR3 DNA reads TGTGCCATAGGACAGCGTTGGACTTCACCCCTCCACTTT.

V and J are TRBV7-9 and TRBJ2-7, with TRBD2 matching 8 bases. There are 15 residues in the CDR3. The J segment lost 0 bases and the V segment lost 8 bases, leaving 9 bases of the junction unmatched. Germline CDR1 is SEHNR and CDR2 is FQNEAQ (reference sequence). The CDR3 is CASSLGGGLSYEQYF. In DNA, the CDR3 is TGTGCCAGCTCTCTCGGGGGGGGGCTCTCCTACGAGCAGTACTTC.

This rearrangement joins TRBV2 to TRBJ2-5; 8 nucleotides line up with TRBD1. Germline V CDR1 and CDR2: SNHLY, FYNNEI. This CDR3 comprises 15 residues. Germline trimming cut 10 bases from V and 2 bases from J; bases unmatched to any gene: 12. CDR3 sequence (DNA): TGTGCCACCAGCAGTGGCCAGGGGGCACAAGAGACCCAGTACTTC. Translating it yields CATSSGQGAQETQYF.

The chain uses TRBV6-1 and TRBJ1-2; maybe TRBD1 (5 bases). Germline values: CDR1 MNHNS, CDR2 SASEGT. CDR3 length: 13 residues. V lost 6 bases to trimming and J lost 4 bases, with 12 bases between them. CDR3 sequence: CASRIQDFYGYTF. CDR3 bases: TGTGCCAGCAGGATACAGGATTTCTATGGCTACACCTTC.

With respect to this clonotype: This may be a read error, as it is one base from a much larger clone. V and J are TRBV12-3 or TRBV12-4 and TRBJ1-6, with a weak D call TRBD1 (6 bases). The CDR3 is 13 amino acids. Trimming removed 4 bases at V and 6 bases at J, with 7 bases between. This chain's CDR3 is CASSYRANSPLHF. The CDR3 DNA follows: TGTGCCAGCAGTTACAGGGCTAATTCACCCCTCCACTTT.

This clonotype was seen more than once but under ten times. The chain couples TRBV19 to TRBJ1-5, with a weak D call TRBD1 (5 bases). Per the germline V gene, CDR1 is LNHDA and CDR2 is SQIVND (reference sequence). V lost 1 base and J lost 3, with 13 bases in between. CDR3 length: 16 amino acids. CDR3 loop: CASSIVSGRNNQPQHF. The DNA for the CDR3 is TGTGCCAGTAGTATAGTTTCGGGACGGAACAATCAGCCCCAGCATTTT. The variable domain in full, with the rest retrieved from reference TRBV19 and TRBJ1-5, is DGGITQSPKYLFRKEGQNVTLSCEQNLNHDAMYWYRQDPGQGLRLIYYSQIVNDFQKGDIAEGYSVSREKKESFPLTVTSAQKNPTAFYLCASSIVSGRNNQPQHFGDGTRLSIL.

This clonotype was recorded only once. The rearrangement joins TRBV2 to TRBJ2-7; the D gene is possibly TRBD2 (5 bases). Germline V CDR1 and CDR2: SNHLY, FYNNEI. V shed 11 bases and J shed 4 bases, with 21 bases lying between them. The CDR3 is 14 residues long. CDR3 loop: CAWSERALGYEQYF. CDR3 coding DNA: TGTGCCTGGAGTGAGAGGGCCTTGGGTTACGAGCAGTACTTC.

The chain joins TRBV5-1 to TRBJ1-1; D call uncertain. CDR1 SGHRS and CDR2 YFSETQ come from the germline V gene. V dropped 0 bases and J dropped 4 bases, with 10 bases sitting between them. This CDR3 has 14 amino acids. Written as DNA, the CDR3 is TGCGCCAGCAGCTTGGCGTCGGGCGGCACTGAAGCTTTCTTT. It encodes CASSLASGGTEAFF.

At least ten counts were recorded for this clonotype. V gene TRBV29-1 combines with J gene TRBJ1-1; D not resolved. Trimming cost V 4 bases and J 2 bases, with 11 bases left between them. Germline-derived CDR1 and CDR2 are SQVTM and ANQGSEA. CDR3 length: 13 residues. CDR3 nucleotides: TGCAGCGTTGCGCGGGTTATAAACACTGAAGCTTTCTTT. This sequence encodes CSVARVINTEAFF.

This clonotype showed up just a few times. The chain joins TRBV7-8 to TRBJ1-2, with TRBD1 identical over 9 bases. The CDR3 has 17 amino acids. J gave up 7 bases and V 0 bases, and 12 bases lay outside the gene matches. Germline lookup yields CDR1 SGHVS and CDR2 FQNEAQ. The CDR3 reads CASSLARPGQGGGGYTF. CDR3 bases: TGTGCCAGCAGCTTAGCACGTCCGGGACAGGGCGGCGGTGGCTACACCTTC.

The rearrangement uses TRBV7-2 and TRBJ1-2; a weak D match, TRBD1 (5 bases). The CDR3 is 15 amino acids. Looked up from germline, CDR1 is SGHTA and CDR2 is FQGNSA. V was clipped by 0 bases and J by 1 base, with 9 bases between them. In nucleotides, the CDR3 is TGTGCCAGCAGCTTAGCAGGGGCAGTTAACTATGGCTACACCTTC. Translating it yields CASSLAGAVNYGYTF.

This clonotype was recorded a few times. The genes are TRBV20-1 and TRBJ2-5, with 10 bases identical to TRBD2. Germline CDR1 reads DFQATT; CDR2 reads SNEGSKA (reference sequence). The CDR3 loop spans 15 amino acids. Trimming at V came to 5 bases and at J to 1 base, leaving 7 bases not matched to a gene. In DNA, the CDR3 is TGCAGTGCTCCCTCAAGCGGGAGGGCCCAAGAGACCCAGTACTTC. Protein sequence: CSAPSSGRAQETQYF.

This clonotype has at least ten counts. The gene calls are TRBV9 and TRBJ1-2; the D is unclear. Germline V gives CDR1 SGDLS, CDR2 YYNGEE. With 6 bases removed from V and 3 bases from J, the gap between germline ends came to 12 bases. The CDR3 is made up of 13 amino acids. The DNA for the CDR3 is TGTGCCAGCACCTTAGGATCTGACTATGGCTACACCTTC. This codes for CASTLGSDYGYTF.

As to this clonotype: The conserved phenylalanine or tryptophan is not found at the CDR3 terminus, so this likely reflects a read error. The chain has TRBV12-3 or TRBV12-4 and TRBJ1-2; 8 bases are shared with TRBD1. This CDR3 contains 12 residues. J was trimmed by 5 bases and V by 6 bases; bases with no gene match: 2. In DNA, the CDR3 is TGTGCCAGCAGGACAGGGGTTTATGGCTACACCTGC. Translating it yields CASRTGVYGYTC.

The chain employs TRBV2 and TRBJ1-2, with a tentative D call TRBD1 (6 bases). Per the germline V gene, CDR1 is SNHLY and CDR2 is FYNNEI. With 9 bases removed from V and 0 bases from J, the gap between germline ends came to 17 bases. CDR3 size: 15 residues. CDR3 protein: CASSIQGGANYGYTF. CDR3 DNA: TGTGCCAGTAGTATACAAGGGGGAGCTAACTATGGCTACACCTTC.